Listed below are T cell receptor beta chains from one sample, sequenced in a study of T cell responses to AZD1222 COVID-19 vaccine. TCRdb's copy holds only in-frame clones and misses some; the assay was immunoSEQ multiplex PCR. The sample records 200,000 to 250,000 clones, under 95% being singletons. Source: peripheral blood, taken on day 0 of MenACWY control vaccination. These receptors were taken from an adult in good health. Each CDR3 is given with its conserved first and last residue. The order of the fields is CDR3 DNA, CDR3 protein, V gene, J gene, D gene, clone size. A D gene is named only where the DNA matches it firmly. Some rows mark clone size as missing; the rest say once, few, many or name a class of expanded clone.

TGTGCCATCAGGACACAGGGCAGTGATTACAATGAGCAGTTCTTC,CAIRTQGSDYNEQFF,TRBV10-3,TRBJ2-1,.,.
TGTGCCAGCAGCAACCGGGACAGAAATTCACCCCTCCACTTT,CASSNRDRNSPLHF,TRBV3-1/TRBV3-2,TRBJ1-6,TRBD1,.
TGTGCCAGTACCTCCAGATCCTCCCCCTACGAGCAGTACTTC,CASTSRSSPYEQYF,TRBV19,TRBJ2-7,.,.
TGTGCCAGCAGCTTAAGCTCTAGCGGTTACAATGAGCAGTTCTTC,CASSLSSSGYNEQFF,TRBV7-3,TRBJ2-1,TRBD2,.
TGTGCCAGCAGCTTCACGACAGGGCCCCACGAGCAGTACTTC,CASSFTTGPHEQYF,TRBV7-2,TRBJ2-7,TRBD1,.
TGTGCCGGCCGGGACAGGACCTACGAGCAGTACTTC,CAGRDRTYEQYF,TRBV30,TRBJ2-7,TRBD1,.
TGTGCCAGCAGCCCACGACAGGGAGGGAGCCAGGGAGGGAGCTACACCTTC,CASSPRQGGSQGGSYTF,TRBV7-2,TRBJ1-2,TRBD1,.
TGTGCCAGCAGCCGGAACTTGGGGGTGAATGAGCAGTTCTTC,CASSRNLGVNEQFF,TRBV5-8,TRBJ2-1,.,few
TGTGCCAGCAGTGACTACGTAGGGGGTGGCTACACCTTC,CASSDYVGGGYTF,TRBV6-4,TRBJ1-2,.,.
TGTGCCACCAGTGACCACGGACAGGGGCCCAATCAGCCCCAGCATTTT,CATSDHGQGPNQPQHF,TRBV24-1,TRBJ1-5,TRBD1,.
TGCGCCAGCAGCTTGGACCGACTAGCCCAAGAGACCCAGTACTTC,CASSLDRLAQETQYF,TRBV5-1,TRBJ2-5,TRBD2,.
TGCGCCAGCAGCTTATCGGGACAGGGTACAGAGACCCAGTACTTC,CASSLSGQGTETQYF,TRBV5-1,TRBJ2-5,TRBD1,.
TGTGCCAGCAAGACAGGGGTCGGCGAGCAGTACTTC,CASKTGVGEQYF,TRBV6-1,TRBJ2-7,TRBD1,.
TGTGCCAGCAGCGTAGGAACAGGGGACTATGGCTACACCTTC,CASSVGTGDYGYTF,TRBV9,TRBJ1-2,TRBD1,.
TGTGCCAGCAGCTTAGTTCTGATGAACACTGAAGCTTTCTTT,CASSLVLMNTEAFF,TRBV7-9,TRBJ1-1,.,.
TGTGCCAGCAGCCAAGATTATCGGGATGAAGATACGCAGTATTTT,CASSQDYRDEDTQYF,TRBV4-2,TRBJ2-3,.,.
TGCGCCAGCAGCTTGAGGGACAGAGCCTACGAGCAGTACTTC,CASSLRDRAYEQYF,TRBV5-1,TRBJ2-7,TRBD1,once
TGTGCCTGGAACCCGGGAGGCAGCACTGAAGCTTTCTTT,CAWNPGGSTEAFF,TRBV30,TRBJ1-1,.,.
TGTGCCAGCAGCCAAGCAGTCCCGGGACAGGGTGGAAATGAGCAGTTCTTC,CASSQAVPGQGGNEQFF,TRBV4-2,TRBJ2-1,TRBD1,.
TGTGCCAGCAGCCCCCGGAGGGGAGAGAATAGCAATCAGCCCCAGCATTTT,CASSPRRGENSNQPQHF,TRBV5-5,TRBJ1-5,.,.
TGTGCCAGCAGCCCGACAGGGGGCTCCTACGAGCAGTACTTC,CASSPTGGSYEQYF,TRBV7-8,TRBJ2-7,TRBD1,.
TGTGCCAGCAGGGACAGGGGGCTGGACACCATATATTTT,CASRDRGLDTIYF,TRBV6-5,TRBJ1-3,TRBD1,.
TGTGCCAGCAGCCCCTTTGACAGACTAGGAAACACCATATATTTT,CASSPFDRLGNTIYF,TRBV3-1/TRBV3-2,TRBJ1-3,.,.
TGCGCCAGCAGCCAAGACGAACGGGGGGGCCTGAGCAATGAGCAGTTCTTC,CASSQDERGGLSNEQFF,TRBV4-1,TRBJ2-1,TRBD2,.
TGTGCCAGCAGCTCCTTAGGGGTCGGGGGTGGCACTGAAGCTTTCTTT,CASSSLGVGGGTEAFF,TRBV11-1,TRBJ1-1,.,.
TGTGCCAGCAGCGTTTTGGGGGCTGGGGCCAACGTCCTGACTTTC,CASSVLGAGANVLTF,TRBV9,TRBJ2-6,.,once
TGTGCCAGCAGTCGGGAGGAGGGAGGCGGCTACACCTTC,CASSREEGGGYTF,TRBV6-4,TRBJ1-2,.,.
TGTGCCAGCAGGATTCAGGGGGCGTTGAGCAACACTGAAGCTTTCTTT,CASRIQGALSNTEAFF,TRBV27,TRBJ1-1,TRBD1,.
TGTGCCAGCAGCCAAGATCCGCTAGGGGCGGGCGGTGAGCAGTTCTTC,CASSQDPLGAGGEQFF,TRBV4-2,TRBJ2-1,.,.
TGTGCCAGCATCCGGGACTCCATGAGAGAGACCCAGTACTTC,CASIRDSMRETQYF,TRBV2,TRBJ2-5,.,.
TGTGCCAGCAGCTTACGGGCAGGAGGGGGGGGCACTGAAGCTTTCTTT,CASSLRAGGGGTEAFF,TRBV7-2,TRBJ1-1,.,.
TGTGCCAGCAAGAGATCTCCGGGACACCAGAACACTGAAGCTTTCTTT,CASKRSPGHQNTEAFF,TRBV27,TRBJ1-1,.,.
TGTGCCACCAGCAGAGTACCCCCCCTGGGACAGGAATCAACTAATGAAAAACTGTTTTTT,CATSRVPPLGQESTNEKLFF,TRBV15,TRBJ1-4,TRBD1,.
TGTGCCAGTAGGTCCGTGGGCGAGCAGTACTTC,CASRSVGEQYF,TRBV19,TRBJ2-7,.,.
TGTGCCAGCAGCCCAGACAGTTACGGTGAGCAGTTCTTC,CASSPDSYGEQFF,TRBV3-1/TRBV3-2,TRBJ2-1,.,.
TGTGCCAGCAGGACTAGCGGAAGCACAGATACGCAGTATTTT,CASRTSGSTDTQYF,TRBV6-5,TRBJ2-3,TRBD2,.
TGTGCCACGGGGAACCGCTACGAGCAGTACTTC,CATGNRYEQYF,TRBV28,TRBJ2-7,.,.
TGTGCCAGCAGTTTAGCGGGCGAGCAGTACTTC,CASSLAGEQYF,TRBV27,TRBJ2-7,.,.
TGCGCCAGCAGCCTACGACAGGGAGAGGGGGCAGAGACCCAGTACTTC,CASSLRQGEGAETQYF,TRBV5-1,TRBJ2-5,TRBD1,.
TGTGCCAGCAGTTCTTCCCGGGACAGGGTCGATTCACCCCTCCACTTT,CASSSSRDRVDSPLHF,TRBV6-5,TRBJ1-6,TRBD1,.
TGTGCCACGGGTGGGAGGAACACTGAAGCTTTCTTT,CATGGRNTEAFF,TRBV6-5,TRBJ1-1,.,.
TGCGCCAGCAGCCAAGTGGGGGCGAACACTGAAGCTTTCTTT,CASSQVGANTEAFF,TRBV4-1,TRBJ1-1,.,.
TGTGCCAGCAGCTCCAACATCGAATTTTCCTACGAGCAGTACTTC,CASSSNIEFSYEQYF,TRBV5-6,TRBJ2-7,.,.
TGTGCCAGCTCACCGGGACAGGGGAATTCACCCCTCCACTTT,CASSPGQGNSPLHF,TRBV18,TRBJ1-6,TRBD1,.
TGTGCCAGCAGCTTATACAGGGCTGGGGCCAACGTCCTGACTTTC,CASSLYRAGANVLTF,TRBV7-2,TRBJ2-6,.,.
TGTGCCTGGAGTATTGTCAGGGGTTTGGGGGAAAAACTGTTTTTT,CAWSIVRGLGEKLFF,TRBV30,TRBJ1-4,.,once
TGTGCCAGCAGCCCTCCGGGACAGTCCTTTAATTCACCCCTCCACTTT,CASSPPGQSFNSPLHF,TRBV3-1/TRBV3-2,TRBJ1-6,TRBD1,.
TGTGCCAGCAGCCAATCCCACAATTACTATGGCTACACCTTC,CASSQSHNYYGYTF,TRBV3-1/TRBV3-2,TRBJ1-2,.,.
TGTGCCAGCAGCCTCCGGGACTCCACAGATACGCAGTATTTT,CASSLRDSTDTQYF,TRBV27,TRBJ2-3,.,.
TGTGCCAGCAGCCAACAGGGCCGGGGGGCTTTCTTT,CASSQQGRGAFF,TRBV4-2,TRBJ1-1,.,once
TGTGCCAGCAGCGGGACAGGGCGAGGCGGGGAGCTGTTTTTT,CASSGTGRGGELFF,TRBV7-9,TRBJ2-2,TRBD1,once
TGTGCCAGCAGTTGGACAGGTGGCGCCTACGAGCAGTACTTC,CASSWTGGAYEQYF,TRBV27,TRBJ2-7,TRBD1,.
TGTGCCAGCAGTTCCAGGTTGCGATGGACTGAAGCTTTCTTT,CASSSRLRWTEAFF,TRBV27,TRBJ1-1,.,.
TGTGCCAGCAGTCCCTATAATTCACCCCTCCACTTT,CASSPYNSPLHF,TRBV12-3/TRBV12-4,TRBJ1-6,.,.
TGTGCCAGCAGCCCGCCGGGGCGGGGGGTAGATACGCAGTATTTT,CASSPPGRGVDTQYF,TRBV5-5,TRBJ2-3,TRBD2,.